These 22 T cell receptor beta chains were sequenced from one sample in a study of blood T cell repertoires in COVID-19. TCRdb's copy holds only in-frame clones and misses some; the assay was immunoSEQ multiplex PCR. The sample carries tens of thousands of clones, 65% to 85% recorded once. The source material was peripheral blood. All receptors come from a man aged 50 to 60 with acute or convalescent COVID-19.

The chain employs TRBV4-3 and TRBJ2-3, with a tentative D call TRBD2 (8 bases). CDR1 is LGHNA, CDR2 YSLEER, per germline. The CDR3 extends over 16 amino acids. V lost 4 bases, J lost 2 bases, and 16 bases lay in between. The CDR3 sequence: CASSPGGAGVTDTQYF. CDR3 nucleotide sequence: TGCGCCAGCAGCCCAGGGGGAGCGGGAGTCACAGATACGCAGTATTTT.

The chain recombines TRBV10-3 with TRBJ2-2; TRBD2 agrees at 10 bases. Germline CDR1 is ENHRY and CDR2 is SYGVKD. Losses at the gene ends were 2 bases for V and 7 bases for J; bases not matched to a gene: 13. CDR3 length: 18 residues. This CDR3 reads CAISEVGAGGRHGGELFF. In DNA, the CDR3 is TGTGCCATCAGTGAGGTGGGAGCGGGGGGGCGTCACGGCGGGGAGCTGTTTTTT.

This clone was seen once. The chain couples TRBV6-6 to TRBJ2-3; D unresolved. The ends were cut back, 11 bases at V and 0 bases at J, with 15 bases in the middle. In germline, CDR1 is MNHNY, CDR2 SVGAGI (reference sequence). The CDR3 has 14 amino acids. The CDR3 sequence: CASTLSESTDTQYF. The CDR3 DNA reads TGTGCCTCTACGCTGAGCGAAAGCACAGATACGCAGTATTTT.

The gene calls are TRBV2 and TRBJ1-6; no definite D call. The germline CDR1 and CDR2 sequences are SNHLY and FYNNEI. V was clipped by 4 bases and J by 5 bases, with 6 bases between them. The CDR3 is 13 amino acids. The CDR3 loop is CASSVDNNSPLHF. CDR3 sequence (DNA): TGTGCCAGCAGTGTTGACAATAATTCACCCCTCCACTTT.

V and J are TRBV4-3 and TRBJ2-1, with D uncertain. V lost 0 bases, J lost 5 bases, and 11 bases lay in between. The CDR3 extends over 15 amino acids. Germline loops: CDR1 LGHNA, CDR2 YSLEER. The CDR3 loop is CASSQEPLYDNEQFF. CDR3 in DNA: TGCGCCAGCAGCCAAGAACCGCTATACGACAATGAGCAGTTCTTC.

The chain joins TRBV7-8 to TRBJ1-5, with D possibly TRBD1 on 6 matching bases. Trimming cost V 3 bases and J 6 bases, with 15 bases left between them. The CDR3 length is 15 residues. CDR1 is SGHVS and CDR2 is FQNEAQ in the germline V gene. The CDR3 here is CASSLAGEGSQPQHF. The CDR3 DNA is TGTGCCAGCAGCTTGGCAGGGGAGGGGAGTCAGCCCCAGCATTTT.

The chain combines TRBV24-1 with TRBJ2-5, with 8 bases identical to TRBD1. CDR1 and CDR2 (germline): KGHDR, SFDVKD. The CDR3 totals 16 residues. The V and J ends lost 12 bases and 1 base, in that order; junction bases with no gene match: 15. The CDR3 nucleotides are TGTGCCTCAGGAGGACAGGGTAGAGAATTCCAAGAGACCCAGTACTTC. It is translated as CASGGQGREFQETQYF.

The chain couples TRBV10-3 to TRBJ2-7; tentative D call: TRBD1 (7 bases). The CDR3 is made up of 12 amino acids. Germline CDR1 reads ENHRY; CDR2 reads SYGVKD. The V and J ends lost 6 bases and 6 bases respectively, with 12 bases between them. The CDR3 region has the DNA TGTGCCATCAGCTACAGGGGAGGCGAGCAGTACTTC. Amino acids: CAISYRGGEQYF.

The J gene is TRBJ2-1, the V gene TRBV28; 10 bases align to TRBD1. Looked up from germline, CDR1 is MDHEN and CDR2 is SYDVKM. The CDR3 length is 17 residues. V shed 4 bases, J shed 7 bases, and the junction held 13 bases outside the gene matches. The CDR3 DNA reads TGTGCCAGCAGTTCGCTTTCCGGGACAGGGGAACCTAATGAGCAGTTCTTC. Protein: CASSSLSGTGEPNEQFF.

In the case of this clone: The sample holds other DNA sequences that translate to the same CDR3. The rearrangement links TRBV29-1 to TRBJ2-7; TRBD1 agrees at 7 bases. The CDR3 runs 13 residues. From germline, CDR1 is SQVTM and CDR2 ANQGSEA. CDR3 DNA sequence: TGCAGTGGGCGGTTGGGACAGACCTACGAGCAGTACTTC. This translates into CSGRLGQTYEQYF.

The rearrangement joins TRBV5-1 to TRBJ1-2, with 10 bases aligning to TRBD1. The CDR3 length is 15 residues. The V and J ends lost 4 bases and 4 bases, in that order; junction bases with no gene match: 7. CDR1 SGHRS and CDR2 YFSETQ come from the germline V gene. The DNA of the CDR3 is TGCGCCAGCAGCGAGGGACAGGGGATACCCTATGGCTACACCTTC. It translates to CASSEGQGIPYGYTF.

The chain uses TRBV11-3 and TRBJ2-1; D may be TRBD1 (5 bases). The CDR3 is made up of 16 amino acids. V lost 0 bases to trimming and J lost 2 bases, with 11 bases between them. Germline CDR1 SGHNT, CDR2 YENEEA. In nucleotides, the CDR3 is TGTGCCAGCAGCTTAGATCTTACAGGACCCTACAATGAGCAGTTCTTC. Protein sequence: CASSLDLTGPYNEQFF.

This sequence joins TRBV2 and TRBJ1-2; D unclear. Per the germline V gene, CDR1 is SNHLY and CDR2 is FYNNEI. The CDR3 consists of 15 residues. Trimming pared 4 bases from V and 7 bases from J, leaving 19 bases between. CDR3 DNA sequence: TGTGCCAGCAGTGGCCCGCGGGGTTCGCCTAGTGGCTACACCTTC. This codes for CASSGPRGSPSGYTF.

The rearrangement links TRBV2 to TRBJ2-5; D perhaps matches TRBD2 (6 bases). This CDR3 spans 16 amino acids. Trimming removed 3 bases at V and 6 bases at J, with 20 bases between. In germline, CDR1 is SNHLY, CDR2 FYNNEI. This CDR3 is CASSDFSVPGRQTQYF. CDR3 bases: TGTGCCAGCAGTGATTTTTCGGTCCCAGGGAGGCAGACCCAGTACTTC.

The chain employs TRBV19 and TRBJ2-5, with TRBD1 matching over 8 bases. V dropped 1 base and J dropped 7; count of bases not matched to a gene: 14. The CDR3 has 17 amino acids. Germline loops: CDR1 LNHDA, CDR2 SQIVND (reference sequence). Here the CDR3 reads CASSIGSAGGGYGTQYF. CDR3 bases: TGTGCCAGTAGTATAGGGAGCGCAGGGGGCGGATACGGGACCCAGTACTTC.

The chain combines TRBV24-1 with TRBJ2-1; 7 positions match TRBD1. Trimming cost V 3 bases and J 2 bases; bases outside gene matches: 9. Germline V gene lookup returns CDR1 KGHDR and CDR2 SFDVKD. The CDR3 consists of 17 residues. CDR3 in DNA: TGTGCCACCAGTGATCCGACCTTTAGGGGGCCCTACAATGAGCAGTTCTTC. Its translation: CATSDPTFRGPYNEQFF.

The chain couples TRBV5-1 to TRBJ1-6; 7 bases match TRBD1. CDR1 is SGHRS and CDR2 is YFSETQ in the germline V gene. Trimming at V came to 4 bases and at J to 9 bases, leaving 7 bases not matched to a gene. The CDR3 extends over 14 amino acids. The CDR3: CASSPDWDSSPLHF. CDR3 in DNA: TGCGCCAGCAGCCCGGACTGGGACAGTTCACCCCTCCACTTT.

The rearrangement joins TRBV5-1 to TRBJ1-6, with D perhaps TRBD1 (6 bases). The germline V gene has CDR1 SGHRS and CDR2 YFSETQ. V was shortened by 0 bases and J by 5 bases, with 18 bases between the two germline ends. The CDR3 spans 18 residues. The DNA of the CDR3 is TGCGCCAGCAGCTTGGGGACAGCACTCCCTTTCCATAATTCACCCCTCCACTTT. Protein: CASSLGTALPFHNSPLHF. Full variable domain (missing parts from reference TRBV5-1 and TRBJ1-6): KAGVTQTPRYLIKTRGQQVTLSCSPISGHRSVSWYQQTPGQGLQFLFEYFSETQRNKGNFPGRFSGRQFSNSRSEMNVSTLELGDSALYLCASSLGTALPFHNSPLHFGNGTRLTVT.

This chain connects TRBV7-2 to TRBJ1-5; D is possibly TRBD1 (5 bases). The CDR3 covers 13 residues. V shed 6 bases and J shed 6 bases, with 12 bases lying between them. CDR1 SGHTA and CDR2 FQGNSA come from the germline V gene. The CDR3 here is CASSFGRVQPQHF. The CDR3 DNA follows: TGTGCCAGCAGTTTTGGCAGGGTTCAGCCCCAGCATTTT. Full variable domain (rest looked up from reference TRBV7-2 and TRBJ1-5): GAGVSQSPSNKVTEKGKDVELRCDPISGHTALYWYRQSLGQGLEFLIYFQGNSAPDKSGLPSDRFSAERTGGSVSTLTIQRTQQEDSAVYLCASSFGRVQPQHFGDGTRLSIL.

This clone has more than one count but fewer than ten. Other DNA sequences in this specimen translate into the identical CDR3. The genes are TRBV3-1 (or the pseudogene TRBV3-2) and TRBJ1-4, with TRBD1 identical over 8 bases. The CDR3 is made up of 14 amino acids. Losses at the gene ends were 4 bases for V and 5 bases for J; bases not matched to a gene: 3. Germline lookup yields CDR1 LGHDT and CDR2 YNNKEL (reference sequence). The CDR3 loop reads CASSRRQGNEKLFF. The CDR3 DNA reads as TGTGCCAGCAGCCGGAGACAGGGGAATGAAAAACTGTTTTTT.

V usage is TRBV14 and J usage is TRBJ2-1; D uncertain. CDR3 length: 13 amino acids. Trimming took off 0 bases at V and 5 bases at J, with 5 bases between the two ends. Germline values: CDR1 SGHDN, CDR2 FVKESK. DNA for the CDR3: TGTGCCAGCAGCCAAGAATACAACAATGAGCAGTTCTTC. It specifies CASSQEYNNEQFF. The full variable domain, its missing parts supplied by reference TRBV14 and TRBJ2-1, is EAGVTQFPSHSVIEKGQTVTLRCDPISGHDNLYWYRRVMGKEIKFLLHFVKESKQDESGMPNNRFLAERTGGTYSTLKVQPAELEDSGVYFCASSQEYNNEQFFGPGTRLTVL.

V is TRBV4-2 and J is TRBJ2-1; 9 nucleotides align to TRBD1. V lost 1 base to trimming and J lost 7 bases; unmatched junction nucleotides: 5. CDR1 and CDR2 from the germline V gene are LGHNA and YNFKEQ. The CDR3 consists of 15 residues. The CDR3 loop reads CASSQGGQGSNEQFF. CDR3 DNA sequence: TGTGCCAGCAGCCAAGGGGGACAGGGTTCGAATGAGCAGTTCTTC.